The 21 T cell receptor beta chains below come from one sample, sequenced in a study of blood T cells in healthy people across ages. With a J-beta primer mix and a sample-barcoded 5' primer, a second PCR ran 7 to 11 cycles. TCRdb recomputed calls from the 5' RACE reads with MiXCR, one row per CDR3 protein. The sample consists of hundreds of thousands of distinct CDR3 sequences, 56% of them appearing once. Material for sequencing was blood. The receptor set was obtained from a man aged 35 to 55 in good health.

V is TRBV12-3 or TRBV12-4 and J is TRBJ1-2, with D possibly being TRBD1 (5 bases). Trimming removed 2 bases at V and 8 bases at J, with 24 bases between. The CDR3 contains 17 residues. CDR3 bases: TGTGCCAGCAGTTTACGGAACCTTGGACGCACCGAGGGGGGCTACACCTTC. As protein: CASSLRNLGRTEGGYTF.

This clonotype occurred once. V gene TRBV10-3 combines with J gene TRBJ2-7, with 9 bases fitting TRBD1. The V and J ends lost 7 bases and 5 bases, in that order; junction bases with no gene match: 9. Germline assignment: CDR1 ENHRY and CDR2 SYGVKD. The CDR3 runs 14 residues. CDR3 DNA: TGTGCCATCACCCTTGGACAGGGGAACGACGAGCAGTACTTC. Protein sequence: CAITLGQGNDEQYF.

The V gene is TRBV4-2, the J gene TRBJ2-3; 7 nucleotides agree with TRBD1. The length of the CDR3 is 16 residues. V trimming: 5 bases; J trimming: 2 bases; junction bases outside the gene matches: 10. Germline CDR1 reads LGHNA; CDR2 reads YNFKEQ. Written as DNA, the CDR3 is TGTGCCAGCAGCATGACCGGGACAGAGAACACAGATACGCAGTATTTT. Translation: CASSMTGTENTDTQYF.

The chain recombines TRBV28 with TRBJ2-5; D is possibly TRBD1 (5 bases). The germline CDR1 and CDR2 sequences are MDHEN and SYDVKM. The CDR3 is 14 residues long. Trimming cost V 4 bases and J 6 bases, with 15 bases left between them. CDR3 in DNA: TGTGCCAGCAGTTCTCCGAAGGGGTTAAAGACCCAGTACTTC. This gives the protein CASSSPKGLKTQYF. Full variable domain (outside the CDR3, taken from reference TRBV28 and TRBJ2-5): DVKVTQSSRYLVKRTGEKVFLECVQDMDHENMFWYRQDPGLGLRLIYFSYDVKMKEKGDIPEGYSVSREKKERFSLILESASTNQTSMYLCASSSPKGLKTQYFGPGTRLLVL.

The V call is TRBV7-3, the J call TRBJ2-3, with 7 bases fitting TRBD1. Unmatched junction bases numbered 10, after V lost 4 bases and J lost 6 bases. Germline V gene lookup returns CDR1 SGHTA and CDR2 FQGTGA. This CDR3 is 15 amino acids long. CDR3 nucleotide sequence: TGTGCCAGCAGCTCACAGGGACAGTCGGGCGATACGCAGTATTTT. This encodes CASSSQGQSGDTQYF.

The V call is TRBV7-9, the J call TRBJ1-1; 7 positions match TRBD1. V shed 6 bases, J shed 1 base, and the junction held 5 bases outside the gene matches. CDR3 length: 14 amino acids. Germline CDR1 is SEHNR and CDR2 is FQNEAQ (reference sequence). In nucleotides, the CDR3 is TGTGCCAGCAGAGGGGGACAGTCGAACACTGAAGCTTTCTTT. This gives the protein CASRGGQSNTEAFF. The complete variable domain, with remaining parts taken from reference TRBV7-9 and TRBJ1-1, reads DTGVSQNPRHKITKRGQNVTFRCDPISEHNRLYWYRQTLGQGPEFLTYFQNEAQLEKSRLLSDRFSAERPKGSFSTLEIQRTEQGDSAMYLCASRGGQSNTEAFFGQGTRLTVV.

The chain's CDR3 is CASSYGRRTPEGYTF. The DNA of the CDR3 is TGTGCCAGCAGTTATGGTCGTAGGACTCCGGAGGGCTACACCTTC. The chain employs TRBV6-2 or TRBV6-3 and TRBJ1-2; D is uncertain. The V end lost 3 bases, the J end lost 8 bases, and 19 bases lay between the germline ends. Germline lookup yields CDR1 MNHEY and CDR2 SVGEGT. CDR3 length: 15 residues.

The V call is TRBV28, the J call TRBJ1-2; D unclear. Trimming stripped 6 bases from V and 4 bases from J, with 12 bases between. This CDR3 spans 13 amino acids. Germline loops: CDR1 MDHEN, CDR2 SYDVKM. The CDR3 DNA follows: TGTGCCAGCAGCCGGTTTGCTAGCTATGGCTACACCTTC. This encodes CASSRFASYGYTF.

The rearrangement uses TRBV4-3 and TRBJ2-1; 7 bases match TRBD1. The tail of the sequence fits TRBJ2-7 better, so the J call may be wrong. CDR1 is LGHNA, CDR2 YSLEER, per germline. The length of the CDR3 is 17 residues. The CDR3 DNA sequence: TGCGCCAGCAGCCGTTATGCTGGACAGGCCGCCTACAATGAGCAGTACTTC. This codes for CASSRYAGQAAYNEQYF.

The gene calls are TRBV12-3 or TRBV12-4 and TRBJ2-7; 13 nucleotides match TRBD2. The J segment lost 6 bases and the V segment lost 3 bases, leaving 2 bases of the junction unmatched. CDR3 size: 14 residues. The CDR3, as DNA: TGTGCCAGCAGTTTGGGACTAGCGGGGTTCGAGCAGTACTTC. As protein: CASSLGLAGFEQYF.

This clonotype has only a few counts. The V call is TRBV7-2, the J call TRBJ2-7; D possibly corresponds to TRBD2 (5 bases). Germline loops: CDR1 SGHTA, CDR2 FQGNSA. Trimming cost V 6 bases and J 4 bases, with 13 bases left between them. The CDR3 loop spans 13 amino acids. The CDR3: CASSARREYEQYF. The CDR3 DNA reads TGTGCCAGCAGTGCCAGACGGGAATACGAGCAGTACTTC.

V and J are TRBV5-6 and TRBJ2-3, with 16 bases matching TRBD2. The CDR3 spans 17 residues. The V segment lost 4 bases and the J segment 4 bases; nucleotides outside the gene matches: 6. Germline V CDR1 and CDR2: SGHDT, YYEEEE. In DNA form, the CDR3 reads TGTGCCAGCAGCGGAGGGACTAGCGGGAGGGCCTCAGATACGCAGTATTTT. The encoded protein is CASSGGTSGRASDTQYF.

V and J are TRBV20-1 and TRBJ2-5, with TRBD2 matching 9 bases. Trimming took 6 bases from V and 5 from J; bases not matched to a gene: 7. CDR3 length: 13 residues. Germline CDR1 reads DFQATT; CDR2 reads SNEGSKA (reference sequence). The CDR3 nucleotides are TGCAGTGCCAACAAAGCGGGAGGCGAGACCCAGTACTTC. It codes for CSANKAGGETQYF.

The chain carries TRBV6-5 and TRBJ2-6; D ambiguous. Germline assignment: CDR1 MNHEY and CDR2 SVGAGI. The V and J ends lost 6 bases and 0 bases respectively, with 6 bases between them. This CDR3 region has 14 residues. CDR3 nucleotide sequence: TGTGCCAGCAGCCGGATCTCTGGGGCCAACGTCCTGACTTTC. Translation gives CASSRISGANVLTF.

This clonotype has just a few counts. The chain recombines TRBV4-2 with TRBJ1-1, with 7 bases aligning to TRBD1. Trimming removed 5 bases from V and 3 bases from J; junction bases left unmatched: 3. In germline, CDR1 is LGHNA, CDR2 YNFKEQ. This CDR3 comprises 13 residues. CDR3 sequence: CASSKDRHTEAFF. The CDR3 bases are TGTGCCAGCAGCAAGGACAGGCACACTGAAGCTTTCTTT.

The chain has TRBV5-1 and TRBJ2-1; 11 bases are a match to TRBD2. Trimming at V came to 1 base and at J to 12 bases, leaving 9 bases not matched to a gene. This CDR3 comprises 15 residues. Germline CDR1 is SGHRS and CDR2 is YFSETQ. Written as DNA, the CDR3 is TGCGCCAGCAGCTTGATCCTAGCGGGGGGCGTCGGGCAGTTCTTC. As protein: CASSLILAGGVGQFF.

The chain is built from TRBV18 and TRBJ2-7; D unclear. In germline, CDR1 is KGHSH, CDR2 LQKENI. The CDR3 is 14 amino acids. V gave up 2 bases and J gave up 2 bases, with 10 bases separating them. CDR3 sequence: CASSPEQDTYEQYF. CDR3 coding DNA: TGTGCCAGCTCACCAGAGCAGGATACCTACGAGCAGTACTTC.

The J gene is TRBJ1-4, the V gene TRBV9, with 7 bases fitting TRBD1. The J segment lost 8 bases and the V segment lost 0 bases, leaving 4 bases of the junction unmatched. The CDR3 is made up of 14 amino acids. Germline values: CDR1 SGDLS, CDR2 YYNGEE. DNA of the CDR3: TGTGCCAGCAGCGTAGGACAGGGTGACGAAAAACTGTTTTTT. It codes for CASSVGQGDEKLFF.

The V and J genes are TRBV10-2 and TRBJ2-1; maybe TRBD1 (6 bases). Per germline, CDR1 WSHSY and CDR2 SAAADI. This CDR3 is built from 15 residues. V lost 3 bases and J 8 bases, leaving 17 bases between the germline ends. CDR3 protein: CASSDGRGAVDEQFF. As DNA, the CDR3 is TGCGCCAGCAGTGACGGCAGGGGCGCGGTAGATGAGCAGTTCTTC.

This clonotype appeared a single time. The CDR3 loop is CASSSGSQGGETQYF. DNA for the CDR3: TGTGCCAGCAGCTCCGGGTCTCAGGGGGGAGAGACCCAGTACTTC. The chain recombines TRBV7-9 with TRBJ2-7, with a tentative D call TRBD1 (7 bases). The J call may be mistaken, given a closer DNA end match to TRBJ2-5. Germline V gives CDR1 SEHNR, CDR2 FQNEAQ (reference sequence). CDR3 size: 15 residues.

CDR3 in amino acids: CASSLFGTGGQETQYF. CDR3 nucleotides: TGTGCCAGCAGTTTATTTGGGACAGGGGGACAAGAGACCCAGTACTTC. V usage is TRBV27 and J usage is TRBJ2-5, with TRBD1 matching over 11 bases. With 1 base clipped from V and 2 bases from J, the junction kept 3 bases outside the gene matches. Germline V gene sequence: CDR1 MNHEY, CDR2 SMNVEV (reference sequence). The CDR3 consists of 16 residues.